These T cell receptor beta chains were read from a single sample in a study of T cell responses to AZD1222 COVID-19 vaccine. Method: immunoSEQ multiplex PCR; TCRdb's copy keeps in-frame clones and lacks some. The sample has about 60,000 clones, roughly 82% seen once; the top ten hold around 18%. Material: peripheral blood, obtained on day 0 of AZD1222 vaccination. The receptors here all came from an adult in good health. Both conserved end residues are part of each CDR3. The D gene is left open where the match is weak. Rows may omit the clone size; those that give it use once, few, many or a size class.

cdr3_length	v_call	d_call	j_call	clone_size	cdr3_nt	cdr3_aa
14	TRBV3-1/TRBV3-2	.	TRBJ1-2	.	TGTGCCAGCAGCCAAGAGTGGGCAGCCTATGGCTACACCTTC	CASSQEWAAYGYTF
15	TRBV11-1	.	TRBJ2-6	.	TGTGCCAGCAGCTCCGGTCTATCGGGGGCCAACGTCCTGACTTTC	CASSSGLSGANVLTF
15	TRBV2	TRBD2	TRBJ2-3	.	TGTGCCAGCAGAGATAGCGGGAGCCGGGGGGATACGCAGTATTTT	CASRDSGSRGDTQYF
14	TRBV28	.	TRBJ2-2	.	TGTGCCAGCAGGGGGGCTACGAACACCGGGGAGCTGTTTTTT	CASRGATNTGELFF
13	TRBV12-3/TRBV12-4	.	TRBJ1-1	.	TGTGCCAGCAGTAAAGGGATGAACACTGAAGCTTTCTTT	CASSKGMNTEAFF
15	TRBV9	TRBD2	TRBJ2-1	.	TGTGCCAGCAGTTATAGCGGGCAACCCTACGATGAGCAGTTCTTC	CASSYSGQPYDEQFF
15	TRBV28	TRBD1	TRBJ1-1	.	TGTGCCAGCAGTCCGGCCACAGGGGGGTGGACTGAAGCTTTCTTT	CASSPATGGWTEAFF
14	TRBV28	.	TRBJ2-5	.	TGTGCCAGCAACCCCCTCAAGTTGCAAGAGACCCAGTACTTC	CASNPLKLQETQYF
12	TRBV3-1/TRBV3-2	.	TRBJ1-1	.	TGTGCCAGCAGCCAAGACGAAGGGAGGGCTTTCTTT	CASSQDEGRAFF
14	TRBV6-6	.	TRBJ2-1	once	TGTGCCAGCAGTACGGGTTGGTCCTACAATGAGCAGTTCTTC	CASSTGWSYNEQFF
16	TRBV5-1	.	TRBJ2-2	.	TGCGCCAGCAGCACCACTCCGGGGCGTAACACCGGGGAGCTGTTTTTT	CASSTTPGRNTGELFF
13	TRBV2	.	TRBJ1-6	once	TGTGCCAGCAGTTCCAGGGAGCAGTCACCCCTCCACTTT	CASSSREQSPLHF
15	TRBV19	.	TRBJ1-1	.	TGTGCCAGTAGTATAGTGTGGGGGCGTAGCACTGAAGCTTTCTTT	CASSIVWGRSTEAFF
15	TRBV7-9	.	TRBJ1-1	.	TGTGCCAGCAGCTCACCGACACAGAGGTCATCTGAAGCTTTCTTT	CASSSPTQRSSEAFF
14	TRBV29-1	.	TRBJ2-7	.	TGCAGCGTGAGACTCCGGGACAAGCCCTACGAGCAGTACTTC	CSVRLRDKPYEQYF
15	TRBV12-5	.	TRBJ2-2	.	TGTGCTAGTGGCCCCCTCGGTAAGAACACCGGGGAGCTGTTTTTT	CASGPLGKNTGELFF
14	TRBV19	.	TRBJ1-5	.	TGTGCCAGTAGTATTGGTCAGATAAATCAGCCCCAGCATTTT	CASSIGQINQPQHF
14	TRBV27	TRBD2	TRBJ2-3	.	TGTGCCACCGCCTCCAGCGGGGCCGCAGATACGCAGTATTTT	CATASSGAADTQYF
15	TRBV28	TRBD1	TRBJ2-5	.	TGTGCCAGCAGTTCCCGACAGGGACAAGAAGAGACCCAGTACTTC	CASSSRQGQEETQYF
15	TRBV24-1	.	TRBJ1-3	.	TGTGCCACCAGTGACCATCGGGATTTTGGAAACACCATATATTTT	CATSDHRDFGNTIYF
16	TRBV14	.	TRBJ2-3	.	TGTGCCAGCAGCCAAGCCTACAGGGATGGTACAGATACGCAGTATTTT	CASSQAYRDGTDTQYF
14	TRBV6-2/TRBV6-3	.	TRBJ1-2	.	TGTGCCAGCAGTTACGATGGGACATCATATGGCTACACCTTC	CASSYDGTSYGYTF
14	TRBV6-6	.	TRBJ2-2	.	TGTGCCAGCGGGGGGAGAGCAAACACCGGGGAGCTGTTTTTT	CASGGRANTGELFF
11	TRBV3-1/TRBV3-2	.	TRBJ1-1	.	TGTGCCAGCAGCCAATACGCGGAAGCTTTCTTT	CASSQYAEAFF
15	TRBV5-1	TRBD1	TRBJ1-4	.	TGCGCCAGCAGCCCTCTGACAGGGGCGAATGAAAAACTGTTTTTT	CASSPLTGANEKLFF
13	TRBV12-3/TRBV12-4	TRBD1	TRBJ1-5	.	TGTGCCAGCACTCCAGGGGGGAATCAGCCCCAGCATTTT	CASTPGGNQPQHF
14	TRBV5-5	.	TRBJ1-1	.	TGTGCCAGCAGCCTACTCGGGCCCGCCGGAATAGCTTTCTTT	CASSLLGPAGIAFF